The 32 T cell receptor beta chains below were found in one sample sequenced in a study of shared clonotypes between healthy human individuals. Data came from immunoSEQ multiplex PCR; TCRdb stores just in-frame clones and leaves some out. The table shows approximately 2.5 million clones, with over 85% occurring only once. The sequenced sample consisted of naive CD4+ T cells from PBMCs. Stated subset: CD45RA+ positively selected. Receptors were obtained from a man between 18 and 29 years old in good health. Some clones in this sample may be carry-over from other donors' samples.

Notes on this clone: Other DNA sequences in this sample translate to the same CDR3. CDR3 region: CASSASGGSYEQYF. In DNA form, the CDR3 reads TGTGCCAGCAGCGCTAGCGGAGGGTCCTACGAGCAGTACTTC. The genes are TRBV28 and TRBJ2-7, with 7 bases that match TRBD2. Losses at the gene ends were 6 bases for V and 1 base for J; bases not matched to a gene: 6. The CDR3 loop spans 14 amino acids. Germline V gene lookup returns CDR1 MDHEN and CDR2 SYDVKM.

The gene calls are TRBV4-3 and TRBJ1-1; D is ambiguous. Germline values: CDR1 LGHNA, CDR2 YSLEER. V gave up 1 base and J gave up 6 bases, with 12 bases separating them. This CDR3 has 14 residues. The CDR3 spells CASSQAFERAEAFF. In DNA form, the CDR3 reads TGCGCCAGCAGCCAAGCATTCGAGCGGGCTGAAGCTTTCTTT.

V and J are TRBV25-1 and TRBJ2-7, with a possible D match to TRBD1 (5 bases). Trimming removed 1 base from V and 3 bases from J, with 10 bases in between. There are 14 residues in the CDR3. CDR1 is MGHDK and CDR2 is SYGVNS in the germline V gene. The CDR3, as DNA: TGTGCCAGCAGTGAATTCGGACAAAACTACGAGCAGTACTTC. Its translation: CASSEFGQNYEQYF.

V gene TRBV28 combines with J gene TRBJ1-5; weak D call: TRBD1 (5 bases). CDR3 size: 15 residues. CDR1 and CDR2 from the germline V gene are MDHEN and SYDVKM. Trimming removed 5 bases from V and 0 bases from J, with 11 bases in between. CDR3 sequence (DNA): TGTGCCAGCAGTCCCCTGGGGCATAGCAATCAGCCCCAGCATTTT. Translation: CASSPLGHSNQPQHF.

The chain employs TRBV28 and TRBJ2-2; perhaps TRBD1 as D (6 bases). Per the germline V gene, CDR1 is MDHEN and CDR2 is SYDVKM. The CDR3 is 16 amino acids. Between the trimmed V and J ends, which lost 3 bases and 1 base, there was a span of 12 bases. This chain's CDR3 is CASSLGQGLNTGELFF. The CDR3 DNA follows: TGTGCCAGCAGTTTGGGCCAGGGGCTGAACACCGGGGAGCTGTTTTTT.

Comment on this clone: The identical CDR3 is also encoded by other nucleotide sequences in the sample. This rearrangement joins TRBV6-5 to TRBJ1-1; 8 bases match TRBD1. Trimming at V came to 6 bases and at J to 5 bases, leaving 5 bases not matched to a gene. Germline loops: CDR1 MNHEY, CDR2 SVGAGI. This CDR3 has 13 residues. CDR3 amino acids: CASSRGQGTEAFF. CDR3 DNA sequence: TGTGCCAGCAGCAGGGGGCAAGGGACTGAAGCTTTCTTT.

The chain combines TRBV6-6 with TRBJ2-7, with D tentatively TRBD2 (6 bases). This CDR3 comprises 14 residues. The V gene lost 6 bases and the J gene lost 4 bases, with 16 bases spanning the gap. CDR1 and CDR2 (germline): MNHNY, SVGAGI (reference sequence). The CDR3 DNA follows: TGTGCCAGCAGCGGGACTCTCCCGGGGTACGAGCAGTACTTC. Translating it yields CASSGTLPGYEQYF.

This sequence joins TRBV28 and TRBJ1-5; no definite D call. V dropped 4 bases and J dropped 0 bases, with 13 bases sitting between them. The CDR3 has 16 amino acids. Germline CDR1 and CDR2: MDHEN and SYDVKM. The CDR3 sequence: CASSSGGLYSNQPQHF. CDR3 nucleotide sequence: TGTGCCAGCAGTTCCGGCGGACTCTATAGCAATCAGCCCCAGCATTTT.

This chain uses TRBV5-6 with TRBJ2-1, with D maybe TRBD2 (6 bases). The CDR3 is made up of 15 amino acids. V was clipped by 2 bases and J by 3 bases, with 12 bases between them. Per the germline V gene, CDR1 is SGHDT and CDR2 is YYEEEE. CDR3 bases: TGTGCCAGCAGCTTTTATAGCGGCCTCTACAATGAGCAGTTCTTC. This encodes CASSFYSGLYNEQFF.

About this clone itself: Other DNA sequences in the same sample also yield this CDR3. The chain uses TRBV9 and TRBJ1-5; D remains ambiguous. The germline gives CDR1 SGDLS, CDR2 YYNGEE. Trimming took 0 bases from V and 1 from J, leaving 5 bases between them. The CDR3 runs 14 residues. CDR3 region: CASSVGVSNQPQHF. CDR3 nucleotide sequence: TGTGCCAGCAGCGTAGGCGTGAGCAATCAGCCCCAGCATTTT.

The chain uses TRBV19 and TRBJ1-2; 7 bases are a match to TRBD1. The V and J ends lost 6 bases and 0 bases, in that order; junction bases with no gene match: 4. CDR1 LNHDA and CDR2 SQIVND come from the germline V gene (reference sequence). The CDR3 covers 14 residues. This chain's CDR3 is CASRATGTNYGYTF. CDR3 DNA: TGTGCCAGTAGAGCGACAGGGACTAACTATGGCTACACCTTC.

CDR3 DNA: TGTGCCAGTAGCAACAGGGGGCAGGGTTACAATGAGCAGTTCTTC. Translation gives CASSNRGQGYNEQFF. V usage is TRBV19 and J usage is TRBJ2-1; TRBD1 aligns across 9 bases. CDR1 is LNHDA and CDR2 is SQIVND in the germline V gene (reference sequence). The V and J ends lost 6 bases and 4 bases, in that order; junction bases with no gene match: 7. The CDR3 is made up of 15 amino acids.

This clone was detected once. Other DNA variants within this sample encode the same CDR3. The rearrangement links TRBV5-1 to TRBJ1-1; D is ambiguous. Trimming took off 3 bases at V and 1 base at J, with 7 bases between the two ends. This CDR3 has 13 amino acids. Looked up from germline, CDR1 is SGHRS and CDR2 is YFSETQ. CDR3 coding DNA: TGCGCCAGCAGCTCACAGACGAACACTGAAGCTTTCTTT. Its protein is CASSSQTNTEAFF. The variable domain in full, completed from reference TRBV5-1 and TRBJ1-1, reads KAGVTQTPRYLIKTRGQQVTLSCSPISGHRSVSWYQQTPGQGLQFLFEYFSETQRNKGNFPGRFSGRQFSNSRSEMNVSTLELGDSALYLCASSSQTNTEAFFGQGTRLTVV.

The rearrangement joins TRBV10-3 to TRBJ2-2, with TRBD1 matching over 11 bases. Germline V gene data show CDR1 as ENHRY and CDR2 as SYGVKD. This CDR3 has 15 residues. V lost 10 bases and J lost 7; bases outside the gene matches: 11. The CDR3 DNA sequence: TGTGCCACCTTGGACAGGGGGCGATTAGGCGGGGAGCTGTTTTTT. Encoded protein: CATLDRGRLGGELFF.

This rearrangement joins TRBV27 to TRBJ2-1; D is unresolved. Germline CDR1 reads MNHEY; CDR2 reads SMNVEV (reference sequence). This CDR3 region has 15 residues. V gave up 7 bases and J gave up 0 bases, with 13 bases separating them. This chain's CDR3 is CASTRHTTSYNEQFF. For the CDR3, the DNA is TGTGCCAGCACGCGCCACACGACCTCCTACAATGAGCAGTTCTTC.

The chain employs TRBV27 and TRBJ2-1; D possibly matches TRBD1 or TRBD2 (6 bases each). V was cut by 4 bases and J by 14 bases, with 27 bases left in between. The CDR3 has 16 amino acids. Germline V CDR1 and CDR2: MNHEY, SMNVEV (reference sequence). The DNA of the CDR3 is TGTGCCAGCAGTTCCCATCCGGGGGCAAAGCAGCGCTGGGAGTTCTTC. This translates into CASSSHPGAKQRWEFF.

V and J are TRBV4-2 and TRBJ2-3, with D uncertain. V lost 1 base, J lost 2 bases, and 4 bases lay in between. The germline V gene has CDR1 LGHNA and CDR2 YNFKEQ. This CDR3 has 13 amino acids. The CDR3 is CASSQGFTDTQYF. DNA for the CDR3: TGTGCCAGCAGCCAAGGGTTCACAGATACGCAGTATTTT.

The J gene is TRBJ2-7, the V gene TRBV5-1; D gene uncertain. This CDR3 is 15 amino acids long. Trimming stripped 0 bases from V and 2 bases from J, with 12 bases between. Germline CDR1 is SGHRS and CDR2 is YFSETQ. DNA for the CDR3: TGCGCCAGCAGCTTGGGAGCAGTCGGTGCCTACGAGCAGTACTTC. Protein sequence: CASSLGAVGAYEQYF.

The chain uses TRBV7-2 and TRBJ2-6; 11 positions agree with TRBD2. Per germline, CDR1 SGHTA and CDR2 FQGNSA. The CDR3 is 15 amino acids. Trimming removed 5 bases from V and 9 bases from J; junction bases left unmatched: 6. The CDR3 region is CASSPGTSGFNVLTF. CDR3 sequence (DNA): TGTGCCAGCAGCCCCGGGACTAGCGGCTTCAACGTCCTGACTTTC.

The chain joins TRBV6-1 to TRBJ2-7, with D perhaps given as TRBD1 or TRBD2 (6 bases each). The CDR3 is made up of 15 amino acids. Germline CDR1 is MNHNS and CDR2 is SASEGT. V was cut by 0 bases and J by 7 bases, with 16 bases left in between. CDR3 sequence: CASSEAFLGGWEQYF. The CDR3 DNA sequence: TGTGCCAGCAGTGAAGCCTTTCTGGGGGGCTGGGAGCAGTACTTC.

The rearrangement joins TRBV28 to TRBJ2-7, with D possibly being TRBD1 or TRBD2 (6 bases each). V was cut by 4 bases and J by 6 bases, with 7 bases left in between. Germline V gives CDR1 MDHEN, CDR2 SYDVKM. The CDR3 spans 11 residues. The CDR3 DNA sequence: TGTGCCAGCAGTTGGGGGGCCGAGCAGTACTTC. This translates into CASSWGAEQYF.

The chain is built from TRBV18 and TRBJ2-2; no clear D gene. Trimming cost V 1 base and J 8 bases, with 8 bases left between them. CDR3 length equals 13 residues. CDR1 KGHSH and CDR2 LQKENI come from the germline V gene. This chain's CDR3 is CASSPRSWGELFF. The CDR3 bases are TGTGCCAGCTCACCACGGAGTTGGGGGGAGCTGTTTTTT.

The rearrangement links TRBV28 to TRBJ2-7, with 7 nucleotides matching TRBD1. The germline V gene has CDR1 MDHEN and CDR2 SYDVKM. V was pared by 5 bases and J by 7 bases, with 14 bases of the junction left unmatched. The CDR3 has 15 amino acids. The CDR3: CASSGSDRPAGEQYF. The CDR3 region has the DNA TGTGCCAGCAGTGGCTCGGACAGGCCGGCGGGTGAGCAGTACTTC.

The chain combines TRBV6-6 with TRBJ2-7; possibly TRBD1 or TRBD2 for D (6 bases each). CDR1 is MNHNY and CDR2 is SVGAGI in the germline V gene (reference sequence). Trimming took 6 bases from V and 4 from J, leaving 19 bases between them. The CDR3 spans 15 residues. Here the CDR3 reads CASSSKGGRPYEQYF. In DNA, the CDR3 is TGTGCCAGCAGCTCCAAGGGGGGCAGACCATACGAGCAGTACTTC.

This clone was found once. V gene TRBV5-1 combines with J gene TRBJ1-5; tentatively, D is TRBD1 (6 bases). The germline gives CDR1 SGHRS, CDR2 YFSETQ. V was shortened by 3 bases and J by 5 bases, with 12 bases between the two germline ends. The CDR3 contains 14 residues. The CDR3 nucleotides are TGCGCCAGCAGCTCGGACAGCATCGATCAGCCCCAGCATTTT. The encoded protein is CASSSDSIDQPQHF.

The CDR3 loop is CSVGLRQGASEAFF. The CDR3 region has the DNA TGCAGCGTTGGATTGCGGCAGGGGGCCTCTGAAGCTTTCTTT. The chain links TRBV29-1 to TRBJ1-1, with 8 bases lining up with TRBD1. J gave up 6 bases and V 4 bases, and 10 bases lay outside the gene matches. CDR1 is SQVTM, CDR2 ANQGSEA, per germline. This CDR3 is built from 14 residues.

The V and J genes are TRBV27 and TRBJ1-5; D ambiguous. In germline, CDR1 is MNHEY, CDR2 SMNVEV (reference sequence). This CDR3 has 14 amino acids. The V and J ends lost 3 bases and 1 base respectively, with 7 bases between them. The CDR3: CASSLGWSNQPQHF. CDR3 nucleotide sequence: TGTGCCAGCAGTTTGGGTTGGAGCAATCAGCCCCAGCATTTT.

V and J are TRBV9 and TRBJ1-1; D not certain. Germline loops: CDR1 SGDLS, CDR2 YYNGEE. Between the trimmed V and J ends, which lost 2 bases and 1 base, there was a span of 9 bases. The CDR3 covers 14 residues. CDR3 bases: TGTGCCAGCAGCGTTGACGGATGGAACACTGAAGCTTTCTTT. The encoded protein is CASSVDGWNTEAFF.

The chain employs TRBV7-9 and TRBJ1-1; tentatively, D is TRBD1 (6 bases). Germline values: CDR1 SEHNR, CDR2 FQNEAQ (reference sequence). V was cut by 2 bases and J by 1 base, with 11 bases left in between. The CDR3 runs to 15 residues. The chain's CDR3 is CASSLLSTGNTEAFF. CDR3 nucleotide sequence: TGTGCCAGCAGCTTATTGTCGACAGGGAACACTGAAGCTTTCTTT.

A note on this clone: Other DNA sequences in the sample encode the same CDR3. The CDR3: CASSLAQGGYGYTF. The CDR3, as DNA: TGTGCCAGCAGCTTAGCTCAGGGTGGCTATGGCTACACCTTC. V gene TRBV7-2 combines with J gene TRBJ1-2, with a weak D call TRBD1 (5 bases). The CDR3 runs 14 residues. The germline V and J ends were trimmed by 0 bases and 4 bases, with 9 bases remaining between them. Germline V gene data show CDR1 as SGHTA and CDR2 as FQGNSA.

V gene TRBV28 combines with J gene TRBJ2-4, with no clear D. The germline V gene has CDR1 MDHEN and CDR2 SYDVKM. The CDR3 consists of 16 residues. Trimming took off 4 bases at V and 5 bases at J, with 18 bases between the two ends. The CDR3 region is CASSSPTPGVENIQYF. Here the CDR3 DNA reads TGTGCCAGCAGTTCCCCAACCCCTGGGGTCGAAAACATTCAGTACTTC.

This clone was observed a single time. V is TRBV7-2 and J is TRBJ2-2, with a possible D match to TRBD1 (5 bases). CDR1 and CDR2 (germline): SGHTA, FQGNSA. V gave up 1 base and J gave up 0 bases, with 12 bases separating them. The CDR3 is made up of 17 amino acids. The CDR3 loop is CASSLVLRATNTGELFF. Here the CDR3 DNA reads TGTGCCAGCAGCTTAGTTCTCAGGGCAACGAACACCGGGGAGCTGTTTTTT.